In this sample, the clone carrying this TCR beta chain turned up a few times. The sample belongs to a study of circulating tumor DNA in untreated peripheral T-cell lymphoma. Germline V gene data show CDR1 as MNHGY and CDR2 as SAAAGT. Trimming removed 6 bases at V and 5 bases at J, with 22 bases between. This CDR3 comprises 16 residues. Sequenced by immunoSEQ multiplex PCR; TCRdb stores in-frame clones only, minus some. The sample holds about 7,200 clones, approximately 75% seen once. Sequenced input: tumor tissue. This receptor was obtained from a human donor with peripheral T-cell lymphoma. This rearrangement joins TRBV6-8 to TRBJ1-2; a possible D gene is TRBD1 (6 bases). The CDR3 spells CASRQWTVETLYGYTF. The DNA for the CDR3 is TGTGCCAGCAGACAATGGACAGTTGAAACCTTGTATGGCTACACCTTC.